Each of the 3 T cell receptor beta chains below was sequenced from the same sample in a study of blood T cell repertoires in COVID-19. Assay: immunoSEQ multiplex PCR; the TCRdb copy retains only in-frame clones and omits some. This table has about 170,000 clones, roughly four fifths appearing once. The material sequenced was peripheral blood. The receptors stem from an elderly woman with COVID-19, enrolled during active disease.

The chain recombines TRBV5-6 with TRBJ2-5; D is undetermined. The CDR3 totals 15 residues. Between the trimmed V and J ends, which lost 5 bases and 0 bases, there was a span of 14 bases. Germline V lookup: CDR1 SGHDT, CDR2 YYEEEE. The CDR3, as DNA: TGTGCCAGCAGACTACGGCCCGGGTACCAAGAGACCCAGTACTTC. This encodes CASRLRPGYQETQYF.

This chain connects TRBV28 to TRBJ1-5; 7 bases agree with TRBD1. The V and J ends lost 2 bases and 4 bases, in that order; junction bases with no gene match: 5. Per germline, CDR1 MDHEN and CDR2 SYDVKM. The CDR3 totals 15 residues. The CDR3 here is CASSLAGTVNQPQHF. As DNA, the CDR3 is TGTGCCAGCAGTTTAGCTGGGACAGTAAATCAGCCCCAGCATTTT.

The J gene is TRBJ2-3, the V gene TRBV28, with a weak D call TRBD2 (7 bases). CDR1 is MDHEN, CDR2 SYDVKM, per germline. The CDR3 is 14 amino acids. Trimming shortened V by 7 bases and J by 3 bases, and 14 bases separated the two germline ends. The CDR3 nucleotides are TGTGCCAGCACGGGGGGCGGGAGAACAGATACGCAGTATTTT. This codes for CASTGGGRTDTQYF.